This is a list of T cell receptor beta chains from one sample in a study of beta chain features in type 1 diabetes. The data were produced by immunoSEQ multiplex PCR, yet TCRdb's version contains in-frame clones alone and is incomplete. The data hold almost 350,000 clones, with roughly 21% observed a single time. The sample comprised naive CD4+ T cells from blood. The receptor source for this set is a woman aged 18-29 years in good health. Each CDR3 is given with its conserved first and last residue. The D gene is left open where the match is weak. Expanded clones get a size class; other rows say once, few or many, or leave the size out.

CDR3: CASSQDARGDTQYF
DNA: TGCGCCAGCAGCCAAGATGCCAGGGGAGATACGCAGTATTTT
D: NA
size: NA
V: TRBV4-1
J: TRBJ2-3

CDR3: CASTPGEGNTEAFF
DNA: TGTGCCAGCACCCCCGGTGAGGGGAACACTGAAGCTTTCTTT
D: NA
size: few
V: TRBV11-2
J: TRBJ1-1

CDR3: CASSLEAGGSETQYF
DNA: TGTGCCAGCAGCTTAGAGGCGGGGGGGTCGGAGACCCAGTACTTC
D: TRBD2
size: few
V: TRBV7-2
J: TRBJ2-5

CDR3: CASSLGSGQETQYF
DNA: TGCGCCAGCAGCTTGGGGAGCGGCCAAGAGACCCAGTACTTC
D: NA
size: few
V: TRBV5-1
J: TRBJ2-5

CDR3: CASSRRTSSYEQYF
DNA: TGTGCCAGCAGCCGAAGAACTAGCTCCTACGAGCAGTACTTC
D: NA
size: few
V: TRBV14
J: TRBJ2-7

CDR3: CASSQDWADFNKNIQYF
DNA: TGCGCCAGCAGCCAAGATTGGGCAGATTTTAACAAAAACATTCAGTACTTC
D: NA
size: NA
V: TRBV4-1
J: TRBJ2-4

CDR3: CASSLRLIRELFF
DNA: TGTGCCAGCAGCTTACGACTAATCCGGGAGCTGTTTTTT
D: NA
size: NA
V: TRBV7-8
J: TRBJ2-2

CDR3: CASSPGTLNTEAFF
DNA: TGTGCCAGCAGCCCCGGGACATTGAACACTGAAGCTTTCTTT
D: NA
size: few
V: TRBV14
J: TRBJ1-1

CDR3: CASSQDGALGGGRTDTQYF
DNA: TGCGCCAGCAGCCAAGATGGGGCTCTTGGCGGGGGGCGCACAGATACGCAGTATTTT
D: TRBD2
size: NA
V: TRBV4-3
J: TRBJ2-3

CDR3: CASSPGGATNEKLFF
DNA: TGCGCCAGCAGCCCCGGAGGGGCAACTAATGAAAAACTGTTTTTT
D: NA
size: NA
V: TRBV4-1
J: TRBJ1-4